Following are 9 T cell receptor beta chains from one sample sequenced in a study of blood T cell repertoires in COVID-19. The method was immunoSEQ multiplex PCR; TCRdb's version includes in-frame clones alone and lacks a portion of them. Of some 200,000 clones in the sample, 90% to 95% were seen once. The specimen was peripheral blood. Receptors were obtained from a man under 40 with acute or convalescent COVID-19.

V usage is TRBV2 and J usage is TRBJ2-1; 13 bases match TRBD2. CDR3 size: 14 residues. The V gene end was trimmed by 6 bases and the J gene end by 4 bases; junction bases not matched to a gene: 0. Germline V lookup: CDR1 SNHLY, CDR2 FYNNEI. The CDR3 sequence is CASRGLAGYNEQFF. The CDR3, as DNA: TGTGCCAGCAGGGGACTAGCGGGATACAATGAGCAGTTCTTC.

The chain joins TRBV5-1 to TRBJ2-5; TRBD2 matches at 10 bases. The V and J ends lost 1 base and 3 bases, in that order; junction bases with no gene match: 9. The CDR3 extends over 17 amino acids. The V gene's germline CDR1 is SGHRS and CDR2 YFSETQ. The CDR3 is CASSLNPGLALEETQYF. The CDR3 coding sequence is TGCGCCAGCAGCTTGAATCCGGGACTAGCGTTGGAAGAGACCCAGTACTTC.

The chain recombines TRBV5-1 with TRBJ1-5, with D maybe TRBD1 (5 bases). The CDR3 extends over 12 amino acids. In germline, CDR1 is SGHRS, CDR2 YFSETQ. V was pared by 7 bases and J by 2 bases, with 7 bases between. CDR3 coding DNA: TGCGCCAGCCCGGGGGGCAATCAGCCCCAGCATTTT. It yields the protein CASPGGNQPQHF. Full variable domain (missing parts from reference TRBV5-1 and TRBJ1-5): KAGVTQTPRYLIKTRGQQVTLSCSPISGHRSVSWYQQTPGQGLQFLFEYFSETQRNKGNFPGRFSGRQFSNSRSEMNVSTLELGDSALYLCASPGGNQPQHFGDGTRLSIL.

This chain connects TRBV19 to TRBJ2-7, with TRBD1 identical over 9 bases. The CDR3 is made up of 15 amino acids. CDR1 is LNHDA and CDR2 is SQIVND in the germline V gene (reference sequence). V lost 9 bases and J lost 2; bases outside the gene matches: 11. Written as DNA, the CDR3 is TGTGCCAGCAGCACCGCGGACAGGGGCCCCTACGAGCAGTACTTC. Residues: CASSTADRGPYEQYF.

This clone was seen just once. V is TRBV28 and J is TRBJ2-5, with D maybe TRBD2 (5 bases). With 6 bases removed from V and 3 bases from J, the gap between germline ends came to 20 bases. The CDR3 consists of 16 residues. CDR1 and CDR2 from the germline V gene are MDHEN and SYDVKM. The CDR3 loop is CASRRAGRTGKETQYF. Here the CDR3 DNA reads TGTGCCAGCAGGCGGGCTGGTCGGACGGGTAAAGAGACCCAGTACTTC.

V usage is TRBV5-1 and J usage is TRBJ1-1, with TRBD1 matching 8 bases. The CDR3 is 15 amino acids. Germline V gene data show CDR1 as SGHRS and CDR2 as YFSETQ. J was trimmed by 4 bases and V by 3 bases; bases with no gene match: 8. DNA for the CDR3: TGCGCCAGCAGCTCCCCGACAGGGGAGGGCACTGAAGCTTTCTTT. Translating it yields CASSSPTGEGTEAFF.

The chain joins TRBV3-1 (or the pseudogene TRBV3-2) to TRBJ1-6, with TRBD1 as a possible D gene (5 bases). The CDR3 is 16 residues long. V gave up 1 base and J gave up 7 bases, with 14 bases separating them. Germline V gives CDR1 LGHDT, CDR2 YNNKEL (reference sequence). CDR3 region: CASSQGPGGANSPLHF. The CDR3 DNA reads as TGTGCCAGCAGCCAAGGGCCCGGGGGTGCAAATTCACCCCTCCACTTT.

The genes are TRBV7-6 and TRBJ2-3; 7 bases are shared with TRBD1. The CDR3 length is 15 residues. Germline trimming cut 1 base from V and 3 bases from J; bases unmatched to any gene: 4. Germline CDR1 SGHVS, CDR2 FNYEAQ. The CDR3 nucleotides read TGTGCCAGCAGCTTAGGAGGGGGCGCGACAGATACGCAGTATTTT. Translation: CASSLGGGATDTQYF.

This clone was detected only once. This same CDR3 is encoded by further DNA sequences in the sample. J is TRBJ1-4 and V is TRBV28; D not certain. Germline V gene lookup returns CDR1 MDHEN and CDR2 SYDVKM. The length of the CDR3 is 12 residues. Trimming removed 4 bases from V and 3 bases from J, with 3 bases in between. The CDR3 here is CASSSANEKLFF. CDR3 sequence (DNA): TGTGCCAGCAGTTCAGCTAATGAAAAACTGTTTTTT.